This T cell receptor (beta chain) derives from a study of blood T cell repertoires in COVID-19. This CDR3 has 21 residues. Germline lookup yields CDR1 LNHDA and CDR2 SQIVND (reference sequence). J gave up 0 bases and V 7 bases, and 19 bases lay outside the gene matches. The protocol was immunoSEQ multiplex PCR, while the TCRdb copy is restricted to in-frame clones and leaves out a portion. The sample includes hundreds of thousands of clones, under 90% of them seen just once. The TCR was taken from a man aged 40-55 years who had recovered from COVID-19. Input material: PBMCs or T cells enriched from blood (not recorded which). This sequence joins TRBV19 and TRBJ2-4; 12 positions agree with TRBD1. The CDR3 region is CASKGYWGTGGLRGAKNIQYF. The CDR3 coding sequence is TGTGCCAGTAAAGGTTATTGGGGGACAGGGGGCCTGCGAGGAGCCAAAAACATTCAGTACTTC.